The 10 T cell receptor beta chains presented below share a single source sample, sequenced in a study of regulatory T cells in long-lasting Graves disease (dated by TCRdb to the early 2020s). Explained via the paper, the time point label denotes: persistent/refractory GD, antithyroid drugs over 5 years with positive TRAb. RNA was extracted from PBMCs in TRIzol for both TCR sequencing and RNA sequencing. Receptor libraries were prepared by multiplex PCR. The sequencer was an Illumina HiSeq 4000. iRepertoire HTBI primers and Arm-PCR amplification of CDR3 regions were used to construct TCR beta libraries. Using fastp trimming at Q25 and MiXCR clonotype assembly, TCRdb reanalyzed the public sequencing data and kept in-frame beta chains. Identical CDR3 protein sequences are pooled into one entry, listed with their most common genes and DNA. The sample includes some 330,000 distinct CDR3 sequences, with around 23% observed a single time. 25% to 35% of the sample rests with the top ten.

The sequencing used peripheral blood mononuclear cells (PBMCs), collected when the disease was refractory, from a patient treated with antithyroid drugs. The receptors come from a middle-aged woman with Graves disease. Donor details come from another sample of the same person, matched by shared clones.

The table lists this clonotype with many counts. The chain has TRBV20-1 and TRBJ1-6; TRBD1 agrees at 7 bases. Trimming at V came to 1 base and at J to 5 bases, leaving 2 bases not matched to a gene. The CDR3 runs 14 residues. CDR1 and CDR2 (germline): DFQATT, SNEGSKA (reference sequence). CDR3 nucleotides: TGCAGTGCTAGAGTTGGGACAGATAATTCACCCCTCCACTTT. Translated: CSARVGTDNSPLHF.

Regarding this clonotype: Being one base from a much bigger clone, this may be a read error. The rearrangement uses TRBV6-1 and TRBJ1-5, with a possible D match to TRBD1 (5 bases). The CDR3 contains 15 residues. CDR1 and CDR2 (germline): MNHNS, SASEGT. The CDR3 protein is CASSPWDGSDQPQHF. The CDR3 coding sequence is TGTGCCAGCAGTCCTTGGGACGGTAGCGATCAGCCCCAGCATTTT.

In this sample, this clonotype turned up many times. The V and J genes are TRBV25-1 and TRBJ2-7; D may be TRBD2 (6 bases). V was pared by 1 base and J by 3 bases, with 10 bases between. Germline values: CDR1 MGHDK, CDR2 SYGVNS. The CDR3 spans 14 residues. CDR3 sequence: CASSESGRHYEQYF. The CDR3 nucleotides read TGTGCCAGCAGTGAATCTGGGAGGCACTACGAGCAGTACTTC.

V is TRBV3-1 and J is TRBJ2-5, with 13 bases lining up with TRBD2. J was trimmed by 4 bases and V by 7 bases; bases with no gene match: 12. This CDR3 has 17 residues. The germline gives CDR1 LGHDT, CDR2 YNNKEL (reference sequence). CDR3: CASNLLAGGPVSETQYF. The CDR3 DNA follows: TGTGCCAGCAATCTACTAGCGGGAGGGCCGGTTTCAGAGACCCAGTACTTC.

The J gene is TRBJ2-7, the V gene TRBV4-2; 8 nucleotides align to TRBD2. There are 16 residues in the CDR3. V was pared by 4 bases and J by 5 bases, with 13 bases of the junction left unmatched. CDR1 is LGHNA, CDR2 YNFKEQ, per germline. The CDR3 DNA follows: TGTGCCAGCAGCCCCGCCGGGACTAGGGACACCCACGAGCAGTACTTC. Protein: CASSPAGTRDTHEQYF.

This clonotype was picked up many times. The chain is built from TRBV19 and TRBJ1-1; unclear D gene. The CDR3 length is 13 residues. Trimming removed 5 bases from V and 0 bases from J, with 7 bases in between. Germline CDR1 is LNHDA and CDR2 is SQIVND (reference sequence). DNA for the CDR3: TGTGCCAGTAGTTTCACCTTGAACACTGAAGCTTTCTTT. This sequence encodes CASSFTLNTEAFF.

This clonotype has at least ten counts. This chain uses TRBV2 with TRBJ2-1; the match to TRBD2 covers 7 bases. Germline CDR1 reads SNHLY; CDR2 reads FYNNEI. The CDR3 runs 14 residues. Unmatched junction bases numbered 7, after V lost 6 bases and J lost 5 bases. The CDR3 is CASSPGLPNNEQFF. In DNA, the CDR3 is TGTGCCAGCAGCCCGGGACTACCTAACAATGAGCAGTTCTTC.

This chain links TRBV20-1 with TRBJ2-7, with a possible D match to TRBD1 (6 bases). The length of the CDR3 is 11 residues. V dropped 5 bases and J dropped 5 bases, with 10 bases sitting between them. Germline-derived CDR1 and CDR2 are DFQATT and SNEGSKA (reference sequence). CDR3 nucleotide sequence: TGCAGTGCTTTGACAGGCAACGAGCAGTACTTC. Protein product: CSALTGNEQYF.

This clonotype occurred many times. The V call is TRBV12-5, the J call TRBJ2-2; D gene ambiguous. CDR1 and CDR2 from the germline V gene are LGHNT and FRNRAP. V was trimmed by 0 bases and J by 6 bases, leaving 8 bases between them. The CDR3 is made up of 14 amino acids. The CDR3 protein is CASGLVPFPGELFF. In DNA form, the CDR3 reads TGTGCTAGTGGTTTGGTTCCCTTTCCCGGGGAGCTGTTTTTT.

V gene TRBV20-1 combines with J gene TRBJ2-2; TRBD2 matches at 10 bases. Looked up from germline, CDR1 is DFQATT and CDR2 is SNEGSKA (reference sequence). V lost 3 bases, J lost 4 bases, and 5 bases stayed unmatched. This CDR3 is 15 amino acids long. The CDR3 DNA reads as TGCAGTGCTAGTGGGAGCGGGAGGGCCACCGGGGAGCTGTTTTTT. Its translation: CSASGSGRATGELFF.